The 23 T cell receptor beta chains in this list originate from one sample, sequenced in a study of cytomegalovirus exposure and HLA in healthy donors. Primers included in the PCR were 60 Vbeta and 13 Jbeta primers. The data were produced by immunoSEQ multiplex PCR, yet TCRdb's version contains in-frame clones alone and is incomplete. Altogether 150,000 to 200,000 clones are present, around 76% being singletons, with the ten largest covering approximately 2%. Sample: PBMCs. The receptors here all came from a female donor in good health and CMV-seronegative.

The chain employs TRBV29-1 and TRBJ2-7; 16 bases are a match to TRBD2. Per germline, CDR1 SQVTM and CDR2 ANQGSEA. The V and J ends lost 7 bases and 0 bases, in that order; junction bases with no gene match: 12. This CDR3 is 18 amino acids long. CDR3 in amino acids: CSAGSPGLAGGSSYEQYF. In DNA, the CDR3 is TGCAGCGCTGGCTCTCCGGGACTAGCGGGAGGGAGCTCCTACGAGCAGTACTTC.

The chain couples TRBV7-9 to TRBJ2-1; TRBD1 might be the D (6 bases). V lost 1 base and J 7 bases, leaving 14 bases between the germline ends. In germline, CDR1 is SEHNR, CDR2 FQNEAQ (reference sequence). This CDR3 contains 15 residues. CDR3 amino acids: CASSLEGRGRNEQFF. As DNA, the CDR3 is TGTGCCAGCAGCTTAGAGGGCAGGGGACGGAATGAGCAGTTCTTC. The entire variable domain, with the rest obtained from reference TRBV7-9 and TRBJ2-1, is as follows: DTGVSQNPRHKITKRGQNVTFRCDPISEHNRLYWYRQTLGQGPEFLTYFQNEAQLEKSRLLSDRFSAERPKGSFSTLEIQRTEQGDSAMYLCASSLEGRGRNEQFFGPGTRLTVL.

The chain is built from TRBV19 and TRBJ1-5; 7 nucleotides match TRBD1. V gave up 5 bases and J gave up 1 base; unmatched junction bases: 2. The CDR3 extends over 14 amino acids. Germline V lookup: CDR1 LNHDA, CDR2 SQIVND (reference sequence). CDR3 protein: CASSWDRSNQPQHF. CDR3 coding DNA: TGTGCCAGTAGTTGGGACAGAAGCAATCAGCCCCAGCATTTT.

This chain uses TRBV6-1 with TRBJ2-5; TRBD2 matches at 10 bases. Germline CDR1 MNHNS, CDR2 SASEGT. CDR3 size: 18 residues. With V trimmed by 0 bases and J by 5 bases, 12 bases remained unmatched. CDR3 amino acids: CASSEAWASGGGRETQYF. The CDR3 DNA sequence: TGTGCCAGCAGTGAAGCTTGGGCTAGCGGGGGCGGGCGGGAGACCCAGTACTTC.

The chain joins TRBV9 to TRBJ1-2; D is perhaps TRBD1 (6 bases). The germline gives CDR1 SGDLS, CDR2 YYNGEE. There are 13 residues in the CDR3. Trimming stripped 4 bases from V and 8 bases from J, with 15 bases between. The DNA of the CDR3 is TGTGCCAGCAGCCCGACAGGCTCGGGGGGCTACACCTTC. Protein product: CASSPTGSGGYTF.

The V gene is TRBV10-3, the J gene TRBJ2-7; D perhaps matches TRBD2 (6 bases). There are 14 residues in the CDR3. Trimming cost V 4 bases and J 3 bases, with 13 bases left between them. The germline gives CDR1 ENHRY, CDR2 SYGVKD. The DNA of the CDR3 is TGTGCCATCAGTGGACTAGACGGAAGCTACGAGCAGTACTTC. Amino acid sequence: CAISGLDGSYEQYF.

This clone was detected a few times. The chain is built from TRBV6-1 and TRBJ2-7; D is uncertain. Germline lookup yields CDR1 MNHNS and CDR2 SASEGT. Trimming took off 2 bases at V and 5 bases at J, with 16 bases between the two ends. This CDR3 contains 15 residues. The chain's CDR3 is CASSEQRLSRNEQYF. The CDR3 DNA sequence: TGTGCCAGCAGTGAACAGCGACTCAGTCGGAACGAGCAGTACTTC.

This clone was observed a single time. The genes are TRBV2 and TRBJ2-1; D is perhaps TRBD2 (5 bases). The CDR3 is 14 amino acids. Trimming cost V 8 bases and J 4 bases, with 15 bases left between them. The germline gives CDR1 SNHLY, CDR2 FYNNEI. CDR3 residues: CASFREPGYNEQFF. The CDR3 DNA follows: TGTGCCAGCTTCCGGGAACCGGGGTACAATGAGCAGTTCTTC.

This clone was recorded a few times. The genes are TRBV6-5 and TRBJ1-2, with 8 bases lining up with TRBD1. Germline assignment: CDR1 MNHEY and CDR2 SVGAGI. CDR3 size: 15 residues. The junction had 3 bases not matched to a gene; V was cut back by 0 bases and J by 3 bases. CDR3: CASSYSGTGHYGYTF. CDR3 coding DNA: TGTGCCAGCAGTTACTCAGGGACAGGACACTATGGCTACACCTTC.

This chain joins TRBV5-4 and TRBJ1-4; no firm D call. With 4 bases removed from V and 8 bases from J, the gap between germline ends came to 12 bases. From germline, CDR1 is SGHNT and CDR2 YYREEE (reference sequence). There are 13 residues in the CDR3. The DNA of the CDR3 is TGTGCCAGCAGCACCTGGGCAGACGAAAAACTGTTTTTT. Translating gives CASSTWADEKLFF.

CDR3 in DNA: TGTGCCAGCAGAAGGACAGTTCAAGAGACCCAGTACTTC. Translation gives CASRRTVQETQYF. The gene calls are TRBV5-6 and TRBJ2-5, with D possibly being TRBD1 (6 bases). V lost 5 bases to trimming and J lost 2 bases, with 10 bases between them. This CDR3 has 13 amino acids. Germline values: CDR1 SGHDT, CDR2 YYEEEE.

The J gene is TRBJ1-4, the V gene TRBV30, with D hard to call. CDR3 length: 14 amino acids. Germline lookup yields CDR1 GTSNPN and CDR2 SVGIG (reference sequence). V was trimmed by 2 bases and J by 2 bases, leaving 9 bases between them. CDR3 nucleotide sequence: TGTGCCTGGAGTCGATACGGGACTAATGAAAAACTGTTTTTT. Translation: CAWSRYGTNEKLFF.

The CDR3 DNA reads as TGTGCCAGCAGTTACTTCGACAGGGCCACTGAAGCTTTCTTT. Its protein product is CASSYFDRATEAFF. The rearrangement links TRBV6-5 to TRBJ1-1, with TRBD1 matching over 7 bases. CDR1 is MNHEY and CDR2 is SVGAGI in the germline V gene. V trimming: 1 base; J trimming: 4 bases; junction bases outside the gene matches: 3. The CDR3 is 14 residues long.

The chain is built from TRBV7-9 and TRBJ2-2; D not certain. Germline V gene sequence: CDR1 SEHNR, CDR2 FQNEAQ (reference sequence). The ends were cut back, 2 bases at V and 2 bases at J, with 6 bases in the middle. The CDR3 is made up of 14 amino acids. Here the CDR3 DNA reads TGTGCCAGCAGCTTAACGAGAAACACCGGGGAGCTGTTTTTT. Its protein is CASSLTRNTGELFF.

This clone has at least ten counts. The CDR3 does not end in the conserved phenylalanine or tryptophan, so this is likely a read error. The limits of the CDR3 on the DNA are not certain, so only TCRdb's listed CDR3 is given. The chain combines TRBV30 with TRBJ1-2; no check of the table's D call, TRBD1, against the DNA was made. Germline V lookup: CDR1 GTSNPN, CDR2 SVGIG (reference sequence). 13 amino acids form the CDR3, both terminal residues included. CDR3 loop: CAWSAPGPGTSEA.

The CDR3 is CASSLDGTTMNTEAFF. The CDR3 coding sequence is TGCGCCAGCAGCTTGGATGGAACCACTATGAACACTGAAGCTTTCTTT. This chain links TRBV5-1 with TRBJ1-1; the D is unclear. This CDR3 is 16 amino acids long. Per the germline V gene, CDR1 is SGHRS and CDR2 is YFSETQ. The V end was cut by 0 bases, the J end by 0 bases, with 12 bases between.

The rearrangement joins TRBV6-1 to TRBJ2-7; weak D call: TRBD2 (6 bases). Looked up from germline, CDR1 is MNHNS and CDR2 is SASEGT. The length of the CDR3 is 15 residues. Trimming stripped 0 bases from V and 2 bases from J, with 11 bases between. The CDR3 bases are TGTGCCAGCAGTGAAGCACCTAGCGAGGCCTACGAGCAGTACTTC. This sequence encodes CASSEAPSEAYEQYF.

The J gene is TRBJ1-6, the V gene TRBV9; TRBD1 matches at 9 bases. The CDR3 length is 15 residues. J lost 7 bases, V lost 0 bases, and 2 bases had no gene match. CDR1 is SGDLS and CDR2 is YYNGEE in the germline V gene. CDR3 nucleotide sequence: TGTGCCAGCAGCGTAGCTGACAGGGGGAATTCACCCCTCCACTTT. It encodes CASSVADRGNSPLHF.

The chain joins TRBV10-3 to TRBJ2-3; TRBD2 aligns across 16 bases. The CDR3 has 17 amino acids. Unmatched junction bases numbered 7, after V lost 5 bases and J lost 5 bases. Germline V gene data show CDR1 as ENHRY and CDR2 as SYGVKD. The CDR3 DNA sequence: TGTGCCATCAGTCCCTCGGGACTAGCGGGGGGGCAAGATACGCAGTATTTT. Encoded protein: CAISPSGLAGGQDTQYF.

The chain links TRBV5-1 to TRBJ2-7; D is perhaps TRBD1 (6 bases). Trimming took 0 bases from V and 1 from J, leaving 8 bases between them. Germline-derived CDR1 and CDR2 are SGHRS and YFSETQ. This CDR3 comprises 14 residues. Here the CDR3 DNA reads TGCGCCAGCAGCTTGGAGGACAGATCCTACGAGCAGTACTTC. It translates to CASSLEDRSYEQYF.

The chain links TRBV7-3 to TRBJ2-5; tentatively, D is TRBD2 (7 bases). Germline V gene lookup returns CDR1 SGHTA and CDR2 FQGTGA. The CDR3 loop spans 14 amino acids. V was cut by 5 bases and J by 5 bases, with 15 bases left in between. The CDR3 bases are TGTGCCAGCAGCCAAAGGGGGGGCCATGAGACCCAGTACTTC. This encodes CASSQRGGHETQYF.

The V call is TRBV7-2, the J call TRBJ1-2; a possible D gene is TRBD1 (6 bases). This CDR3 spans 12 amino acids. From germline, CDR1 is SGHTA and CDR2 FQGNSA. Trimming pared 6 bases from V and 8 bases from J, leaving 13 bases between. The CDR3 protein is CASRTGTRGYTF. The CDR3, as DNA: TGTGCCAGCAGGACCGGGACAAGAGGCTACACCTTC.

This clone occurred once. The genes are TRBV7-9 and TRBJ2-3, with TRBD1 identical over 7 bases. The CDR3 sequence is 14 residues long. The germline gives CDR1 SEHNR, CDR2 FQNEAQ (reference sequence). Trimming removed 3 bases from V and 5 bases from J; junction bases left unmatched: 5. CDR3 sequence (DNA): TGTGCCAGCAGCTTGACAGGGCCGAAAGATACGCAGTATTTT. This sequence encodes CASSLTGPKDTQYF.